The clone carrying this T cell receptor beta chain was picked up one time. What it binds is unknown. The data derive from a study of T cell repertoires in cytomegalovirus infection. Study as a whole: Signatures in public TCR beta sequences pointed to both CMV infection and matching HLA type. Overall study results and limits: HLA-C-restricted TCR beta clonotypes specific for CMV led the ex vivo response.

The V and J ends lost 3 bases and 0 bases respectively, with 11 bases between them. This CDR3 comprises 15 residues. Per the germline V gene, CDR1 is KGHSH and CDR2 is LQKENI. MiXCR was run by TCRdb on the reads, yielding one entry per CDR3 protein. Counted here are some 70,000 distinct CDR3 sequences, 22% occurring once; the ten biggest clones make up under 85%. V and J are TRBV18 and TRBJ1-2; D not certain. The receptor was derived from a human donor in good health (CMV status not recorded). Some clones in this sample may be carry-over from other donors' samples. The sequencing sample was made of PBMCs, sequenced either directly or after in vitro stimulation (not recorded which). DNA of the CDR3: TGTGCCAGCTCACCCCAAGGAGGGTCTAACTATGGCTACACCTTC. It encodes CASSPQGGSNYGYTF.